The text below deals with one T cell receptor beta chain. One end of the junction varies from germline; a read error may be responsible. The record originates from a study of tumor-infiltrating lymphocytes in primary liver carcinoma. Overall study context: Measuring roughly 4.2 to 10 cm across, the tumors were staged as T1-T3 N0M0.

Bulk tissue was left unsorted, and RNA and DNA were co-extracted from about 20-30 mg of it. Germline V gene data show CDR1 as SGHAT and CDR2 as FQNNGV. The CDR3 contains 13 residues. cDNA specific to TCR beta was made from around 470 ng of total RNA, with a constant-region primer employed for priming. Sequencing libraries for TCR beta derived from three nested multiplex PCR rounds that used slightly modified ARM-PCR. The first two PCR rounds used TRBV1-TRBV30 forward primers with a C-beta reverse primer, 9 to 10 cycles each. TCRdb reprocessed the multiplex PCR reads via MiXCR and lists one record per CDR3 protein. The sample records around 71,000 distinct CDR3 sequences, 65% to 75% being singletons.

The sequencing sample was made of liver tumor tissue from sampling region 4. The sample's subset: tumor region T4, right-lateral pole. The clonotype was recovered from a woman aged 60-70 years with primary liver carcinoma and hepatitis B virus infection. The genes are TRBV11-2 and TRBJ1-5; D might be TRBD1 (6 bases). CDR3 coding DNA: TGTGCCTGGAGAGGACAGATCAATCAGCCCCAGCGTTTT. It is translated as CAWRGQINQPQRF.